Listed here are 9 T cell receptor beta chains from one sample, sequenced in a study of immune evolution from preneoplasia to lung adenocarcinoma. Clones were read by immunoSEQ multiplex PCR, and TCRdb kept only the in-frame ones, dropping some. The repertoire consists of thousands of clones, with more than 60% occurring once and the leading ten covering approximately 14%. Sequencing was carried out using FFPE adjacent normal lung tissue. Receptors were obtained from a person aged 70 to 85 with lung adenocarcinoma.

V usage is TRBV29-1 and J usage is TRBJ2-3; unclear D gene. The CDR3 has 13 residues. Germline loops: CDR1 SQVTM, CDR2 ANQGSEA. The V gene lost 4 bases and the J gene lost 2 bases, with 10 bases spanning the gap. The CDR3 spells CSVGLLLTDTQYF. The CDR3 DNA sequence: TGCAGCGTTGGATTGCTGCTCACAGATACGCAGTATTTT.

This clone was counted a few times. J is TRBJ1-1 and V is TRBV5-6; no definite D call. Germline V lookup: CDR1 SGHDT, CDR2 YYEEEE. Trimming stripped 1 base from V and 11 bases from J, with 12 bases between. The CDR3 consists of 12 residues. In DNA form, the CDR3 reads TGTGCCAGCAGCTTGAACAGCGAGGCGGCTTTCTTT. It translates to CASSLNSEAAFF.

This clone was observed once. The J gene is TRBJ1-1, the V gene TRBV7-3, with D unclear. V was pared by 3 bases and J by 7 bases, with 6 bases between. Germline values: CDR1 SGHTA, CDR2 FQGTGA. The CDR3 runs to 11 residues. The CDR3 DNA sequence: TGTGCCAGCAGCTTGGACGGTGAAGCTTTCTTT. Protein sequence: CASSLDGEAFF. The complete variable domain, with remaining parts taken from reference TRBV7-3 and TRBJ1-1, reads GAGVSQTPSNKVTEKGKYVELRCDPISGHTALYWYRQSLGQGPEFLIYFQGTGAADDSGLPNDRFFAVRPEGSVSTLKIQRTERGDSAVYLCASSLDGEAFFGQGTRLTVV.

The CDR3 loop is CASSKGVPSYEQYF. CDR3 in DNA: TGTGCCAGCAGCAAAGGGGTACCCTCCTACGAGCAGTACTTC. The chain is built from TRBV27 and TRBJ2-7, with D perhaps matching TRBD1 (5 bases). V lost 6 bases to trimming and J lost 0 bases, with 12 bases between them. The length of the CDR3 is 14 residues. The germline CDR1 and CDR2 sequences are MNHEY and SMNVEV (reference sequence).

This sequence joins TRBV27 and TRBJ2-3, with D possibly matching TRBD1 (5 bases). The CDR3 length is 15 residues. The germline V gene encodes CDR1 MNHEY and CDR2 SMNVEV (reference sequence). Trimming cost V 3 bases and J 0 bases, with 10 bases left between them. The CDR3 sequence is CASSLSYRSTDTQYF. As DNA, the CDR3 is TGTGCCAGCAGTTTGTCTTACAGGAGCACAGATACGCAGTATTTT.

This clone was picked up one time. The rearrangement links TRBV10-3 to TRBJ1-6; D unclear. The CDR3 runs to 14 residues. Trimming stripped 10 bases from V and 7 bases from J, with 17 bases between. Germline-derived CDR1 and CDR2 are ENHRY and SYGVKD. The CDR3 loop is CATHAEVQNSPLHF. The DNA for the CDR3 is TGTGCCACCCACGCAGAGGTCCAGAATTCACCCCTCCACTTT.

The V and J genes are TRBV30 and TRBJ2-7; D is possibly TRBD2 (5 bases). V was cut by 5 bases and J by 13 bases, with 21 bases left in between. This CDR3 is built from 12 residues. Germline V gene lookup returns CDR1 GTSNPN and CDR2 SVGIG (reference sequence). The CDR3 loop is CAWGSAGRTFYF. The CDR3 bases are TGTGCCTGGGGGTCCGCGGGCAGAACATTCTACTTC.

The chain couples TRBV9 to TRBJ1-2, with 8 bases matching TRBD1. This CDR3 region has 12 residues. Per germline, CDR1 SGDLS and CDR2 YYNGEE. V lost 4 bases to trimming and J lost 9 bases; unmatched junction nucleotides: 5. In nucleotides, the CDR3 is TGTGCCAGCAGCACTGGACAGGGTCGCTACACCTTC. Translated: CASSTGQGRYTF.

The CDR3 sequence is CASSFGWLAGVNEQFF. The CDR3 nucleotides read TGTGCCAGCAGCTTTGGATGGCTAGCGGGAGTAAATGAGCAGTTCTTC. This chain connects TRBV5-6 to TRBJ2-1; 10 bases fit TRBD2. CDR1 and CDR2 (germline): SGHDT, YYEEEE. V lost 2 bases to trimming and J lost 7 bases; unmatched junction nucleotides: 9. The length of the CDR3 is 16 residues. Based on the CDR3 plus reference TRBV5-6 and TRBJ2-1, the full variable domain is DAGVTQSPTHLIKTRGQQVTLRCSPKSGHDTVSWYQQALGQGPQFIFQYYEEEERQRGNFPDRFSGHQFPNYSSELNVNALLLGDSALYLCASSFGWLAGVNEQFFGPGTRLTVL.